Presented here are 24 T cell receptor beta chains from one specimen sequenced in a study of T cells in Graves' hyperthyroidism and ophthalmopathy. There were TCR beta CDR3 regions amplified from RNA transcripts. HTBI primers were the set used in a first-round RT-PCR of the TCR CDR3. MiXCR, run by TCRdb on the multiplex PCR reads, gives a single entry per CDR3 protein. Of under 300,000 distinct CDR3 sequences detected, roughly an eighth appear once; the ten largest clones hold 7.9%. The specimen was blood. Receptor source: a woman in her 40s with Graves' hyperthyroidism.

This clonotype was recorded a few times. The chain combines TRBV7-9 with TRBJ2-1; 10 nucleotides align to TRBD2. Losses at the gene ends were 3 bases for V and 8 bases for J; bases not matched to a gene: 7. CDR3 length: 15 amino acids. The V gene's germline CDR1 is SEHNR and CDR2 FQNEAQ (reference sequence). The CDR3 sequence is CASSFSLAGDDEQFF. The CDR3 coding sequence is TGTGCCAGCAGCTTCTCCCTAGCGGGAGATGATGAGCAGTTCTTC. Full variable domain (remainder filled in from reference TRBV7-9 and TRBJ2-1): DTGVSQNPRHKITKRGQNVTFRCDPISEHNRLYWYRQTLGQGPEFLTYFQNEAQLEKSRLLSDRFSAERPKGSFSTLEIQRTEQGDSAMYLCASSFSLAGDDEQFFGPGTRLTVL.

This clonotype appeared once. The CDR3 coding sequence is TGCAGTGCTCCAGGGGGAGCCTCTGGGGCCAACGTCCTGACTTTC. Translating gives CSAPGGASGANVLTF. The J gene is TRBJ2-6, the V gene TRBV20-1; TRBD1 agrees at 7 bases. The CDR3 length is 15 residues. The J segment lost 0 bases and the V segment lost 5 bases, leaving 4 bases of the junction unmatched. The germline V gene has CDR1 DFQATT and CDR2 SNEGSKA (reference sequence).

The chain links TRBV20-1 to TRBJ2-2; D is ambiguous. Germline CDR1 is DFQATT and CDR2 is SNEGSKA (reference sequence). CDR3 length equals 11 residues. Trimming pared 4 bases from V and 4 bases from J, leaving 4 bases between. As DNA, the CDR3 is TGCAGTGCTACGGTCACCGGGGAGCTGTTTTTT. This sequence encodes CSATVTGELFF.

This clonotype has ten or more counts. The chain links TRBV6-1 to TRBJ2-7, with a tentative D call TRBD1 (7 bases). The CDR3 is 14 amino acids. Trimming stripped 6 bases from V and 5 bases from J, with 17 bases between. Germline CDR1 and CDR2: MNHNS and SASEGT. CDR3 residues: CASREQGRFDEQYF. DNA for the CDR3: TGTGCCAGCAGGGAACAGGGGAGGTTCGACGAGCAGTACTTC.

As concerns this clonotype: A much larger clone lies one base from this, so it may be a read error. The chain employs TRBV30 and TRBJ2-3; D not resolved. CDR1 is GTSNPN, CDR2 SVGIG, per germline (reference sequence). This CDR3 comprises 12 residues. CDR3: CGWSVGADTQYF. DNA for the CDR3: TGTGGCTGGAGTGTCGGAGCAGATACGCAGTATTTT.

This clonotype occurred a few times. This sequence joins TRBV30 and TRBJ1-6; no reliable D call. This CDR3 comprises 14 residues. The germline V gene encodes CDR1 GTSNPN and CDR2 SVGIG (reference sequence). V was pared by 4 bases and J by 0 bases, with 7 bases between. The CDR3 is CAWMGSSYNSPLHF. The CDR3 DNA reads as TGTGCCTGGATGGGGTCCTCCTATAATTCACCCCTCCACTTT.

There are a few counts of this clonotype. The CDR3 protein is CASSEGTGVSGNTIYF. The CDR3 coding sequence is TGCGCCAGCAGCGAAGGGACAGGGGTGTCTGGAAACACCATATATTTT. The chain recombines TRBV5-1 with TRBJ1-3, with 10 bases that match TRBD1. The CDR3 contains 16 residues. The trim removed 4 bases at V and 1 base at J, leaving 5 bases unmatched. Looked up from germline, CDR1 is SGHRS and CDR2 is YFSETQ.

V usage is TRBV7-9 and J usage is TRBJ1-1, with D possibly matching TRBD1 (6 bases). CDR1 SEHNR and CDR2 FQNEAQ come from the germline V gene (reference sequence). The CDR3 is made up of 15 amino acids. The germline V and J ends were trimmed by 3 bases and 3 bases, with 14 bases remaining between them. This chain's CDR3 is CASSFSVRGDTEAFF. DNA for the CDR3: TGTGCCAGCAGCTTTAGCGTCAGGGGAGACACTGAAGCTTTCTTT.

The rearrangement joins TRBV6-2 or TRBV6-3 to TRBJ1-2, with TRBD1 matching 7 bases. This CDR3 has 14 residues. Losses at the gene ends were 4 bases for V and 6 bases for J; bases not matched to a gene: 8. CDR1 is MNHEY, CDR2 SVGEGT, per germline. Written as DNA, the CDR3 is TGTGCCAGCAGTTGGGGACAGACCTCGGATGGCTACACCTTC. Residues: CASSWGQTSDGYTF.

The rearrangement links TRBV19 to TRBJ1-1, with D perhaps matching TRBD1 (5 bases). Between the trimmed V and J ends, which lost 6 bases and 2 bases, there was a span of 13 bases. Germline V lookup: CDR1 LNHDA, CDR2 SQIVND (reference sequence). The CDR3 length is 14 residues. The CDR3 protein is CASSRQRANTEAFF. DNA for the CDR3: TGTGCCAGTAGCCGACAGCGGGCTAACACTGAAGCTTTCTTT.

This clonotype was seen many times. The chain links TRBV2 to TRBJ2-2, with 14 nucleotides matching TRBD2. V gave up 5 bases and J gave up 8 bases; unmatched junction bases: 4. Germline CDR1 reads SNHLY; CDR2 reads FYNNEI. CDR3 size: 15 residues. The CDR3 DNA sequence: TGTGCCAGCAGTAGGACTAGCGGGGGGACGGGGGAGCTGTTTTTT. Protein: CASSRTSGGTGELFF.

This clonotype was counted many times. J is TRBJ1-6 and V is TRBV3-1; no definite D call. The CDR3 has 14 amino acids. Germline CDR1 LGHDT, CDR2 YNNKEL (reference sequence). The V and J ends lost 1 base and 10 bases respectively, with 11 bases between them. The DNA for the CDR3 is TGTGCCAGCAGCCAAGTTACCGGGAAATCACCCCTCCACTTT. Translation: CASSQVTGKSPLHF.

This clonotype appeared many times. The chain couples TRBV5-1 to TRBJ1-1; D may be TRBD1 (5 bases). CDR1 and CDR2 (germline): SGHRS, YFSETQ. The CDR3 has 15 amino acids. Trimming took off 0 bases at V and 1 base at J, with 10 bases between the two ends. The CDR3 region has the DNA TGCGCCAGCAGCTTGGGTGGGGCGGAGAACACTGAAGCTTTCTTT. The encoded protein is CASSLGGAENTEAFF.

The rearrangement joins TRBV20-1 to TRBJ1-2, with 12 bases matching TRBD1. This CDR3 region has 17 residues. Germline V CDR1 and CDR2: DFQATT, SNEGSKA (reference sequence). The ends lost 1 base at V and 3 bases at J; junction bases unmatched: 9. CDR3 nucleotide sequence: TGCAGTGCTAGAGTCGGAGGGACAGGGGGCATCGACTATGGCTACACCTTC. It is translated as CSARVGGTGGIDYGYTF.

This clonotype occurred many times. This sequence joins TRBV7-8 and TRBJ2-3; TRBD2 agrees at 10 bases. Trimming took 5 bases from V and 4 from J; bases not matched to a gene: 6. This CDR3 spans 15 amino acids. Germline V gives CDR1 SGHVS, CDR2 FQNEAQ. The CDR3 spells CASSESGGVADTQYF. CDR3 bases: TGTGCCAGCAGCGAAAGCGGGGGGGTCGCAGATACGCAGTATTTT.

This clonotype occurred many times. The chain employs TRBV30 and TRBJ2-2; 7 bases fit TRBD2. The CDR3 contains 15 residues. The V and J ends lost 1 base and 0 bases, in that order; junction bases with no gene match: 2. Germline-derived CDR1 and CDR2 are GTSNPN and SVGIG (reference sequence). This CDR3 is CAWSGLAPNTGELFF. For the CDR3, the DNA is TGTGCCTGGAGTGGACTAGCTCCGAACACCGGGGAGCTGTTTTTT.

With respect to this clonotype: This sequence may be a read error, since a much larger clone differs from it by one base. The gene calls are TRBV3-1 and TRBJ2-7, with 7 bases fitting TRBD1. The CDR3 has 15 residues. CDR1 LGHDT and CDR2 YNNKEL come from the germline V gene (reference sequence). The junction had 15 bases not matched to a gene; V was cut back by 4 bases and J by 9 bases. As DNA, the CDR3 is TGTGCCAGCAGCCGGTACCAGACAGGGAAGGGCGGGCAGTACTTC. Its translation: CASSRYQTGKGGQYF.

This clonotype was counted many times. DNA of the CDR3: TGTGCCAAAACTCTCCGGGACTCAACTCCCTACGAGCAGTACTTC. Its protein product is CAKTLRDSTPYEQYF. The gene calls are TRBV28 and TRBJ2-7; D is possibly TRBD2 (6 bases). Per germline, CDR1 MDHEN and CDR2 SYDVKM. With 10 bases removed from V and 2 bases from J, the gap between germline ends came to 21 bases. This CDR3 comprises 15 residues.

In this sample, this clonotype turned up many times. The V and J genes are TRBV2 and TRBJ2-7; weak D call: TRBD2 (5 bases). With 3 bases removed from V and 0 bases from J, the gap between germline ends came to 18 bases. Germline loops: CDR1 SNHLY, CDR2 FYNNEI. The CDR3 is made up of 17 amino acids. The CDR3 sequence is CASSEVVGRASSYEQYF. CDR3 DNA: TGTGCCAGCAGTGAGGTGGTTGGGCGGGCGAGCTCCTACGAGCAGTACTTC.

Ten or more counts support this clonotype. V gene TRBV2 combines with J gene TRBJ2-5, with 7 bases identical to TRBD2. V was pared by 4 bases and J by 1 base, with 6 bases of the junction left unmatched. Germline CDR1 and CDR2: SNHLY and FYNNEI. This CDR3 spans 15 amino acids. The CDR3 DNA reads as TGTGCCAGCAGTGCCCTAGCGGCGATCCAAGAGACCCAGTACTTC. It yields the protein CASSALAAIQETQYF.

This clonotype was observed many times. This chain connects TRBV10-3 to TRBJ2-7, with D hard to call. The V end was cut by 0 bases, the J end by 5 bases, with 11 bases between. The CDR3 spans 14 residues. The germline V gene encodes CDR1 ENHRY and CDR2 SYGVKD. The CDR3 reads CAISESQADHEQYF. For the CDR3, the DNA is TGTGCCATCAGTGAGTCCCAGGCCGATCACGAGCAGTACTTC.

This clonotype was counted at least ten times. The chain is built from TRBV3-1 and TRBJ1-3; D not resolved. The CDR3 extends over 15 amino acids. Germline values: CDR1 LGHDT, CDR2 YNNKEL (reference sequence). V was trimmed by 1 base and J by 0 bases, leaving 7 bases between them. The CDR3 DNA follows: TGTGCCAGCAGCCAAGTGCAGAGCTCTGGAAACACCATATATTTT. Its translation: CASSQVQSSGNTIYF.

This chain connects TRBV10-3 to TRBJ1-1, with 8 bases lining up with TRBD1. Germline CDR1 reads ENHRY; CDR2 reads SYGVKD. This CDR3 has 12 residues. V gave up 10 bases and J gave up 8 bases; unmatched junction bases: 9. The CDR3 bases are TGTGCCAGCTGGACAGGGACACCCGAAGCTTTCTTT. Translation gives CASWTGTPEAFF.

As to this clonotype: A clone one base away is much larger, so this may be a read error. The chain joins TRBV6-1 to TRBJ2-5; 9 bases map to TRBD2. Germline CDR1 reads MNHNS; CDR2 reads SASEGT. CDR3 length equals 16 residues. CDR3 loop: CASSKRGVYFRETRYF. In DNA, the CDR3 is TGTGCCAGCAGTAAGCGGGGGGTTTACTTTCGAGAGACCCGGTACTTC.